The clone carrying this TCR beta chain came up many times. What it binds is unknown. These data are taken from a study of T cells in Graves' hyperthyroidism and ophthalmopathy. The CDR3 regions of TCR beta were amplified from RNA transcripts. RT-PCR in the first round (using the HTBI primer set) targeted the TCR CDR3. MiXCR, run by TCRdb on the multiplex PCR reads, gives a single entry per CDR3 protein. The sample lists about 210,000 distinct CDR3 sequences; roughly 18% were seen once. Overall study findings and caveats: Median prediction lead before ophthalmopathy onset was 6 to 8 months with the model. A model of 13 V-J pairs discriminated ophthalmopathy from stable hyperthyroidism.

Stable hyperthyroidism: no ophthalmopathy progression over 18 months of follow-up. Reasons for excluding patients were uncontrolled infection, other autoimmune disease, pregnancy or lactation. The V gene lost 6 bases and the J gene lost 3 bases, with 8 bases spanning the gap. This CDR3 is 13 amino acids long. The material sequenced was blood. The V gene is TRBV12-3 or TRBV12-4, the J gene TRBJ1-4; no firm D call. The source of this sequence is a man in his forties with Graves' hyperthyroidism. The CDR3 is CASRRGSNEKLFF. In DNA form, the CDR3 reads TGTGCCAGCAGACGAGGTTCTAATGAAAAACTGTTTTTT.